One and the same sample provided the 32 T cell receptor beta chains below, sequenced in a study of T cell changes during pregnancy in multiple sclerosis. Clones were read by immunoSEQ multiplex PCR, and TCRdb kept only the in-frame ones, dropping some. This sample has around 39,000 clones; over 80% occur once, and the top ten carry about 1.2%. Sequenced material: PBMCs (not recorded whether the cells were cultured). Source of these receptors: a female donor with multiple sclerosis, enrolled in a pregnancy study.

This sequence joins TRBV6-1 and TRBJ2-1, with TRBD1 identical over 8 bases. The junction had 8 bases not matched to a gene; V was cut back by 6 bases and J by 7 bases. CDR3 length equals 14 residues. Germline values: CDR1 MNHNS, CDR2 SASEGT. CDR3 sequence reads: CASRRTGLRNEQFF. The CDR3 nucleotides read TGTGCCAGCAGAAGGACAGGGCTTAGGAATGAGCAGTTCTTC.

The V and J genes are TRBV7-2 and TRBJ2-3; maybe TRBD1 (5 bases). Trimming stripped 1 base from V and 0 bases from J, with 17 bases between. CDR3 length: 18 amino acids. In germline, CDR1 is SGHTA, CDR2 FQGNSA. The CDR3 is CASSLVNQGSTSTDTQYF. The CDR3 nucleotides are TGTGCCAGCAGCTTAGTTAACCAGGGCTCCACCAGCACAGATACGCAGTATTTT.

The CDR3 region has the DNA TGTGCCAGCTCACCTCGGGGACGTAACACTGAAGCTTTCTTT. Protein product: CASSPRGRNTEAFF. V gene TRBV18 combines with J gene TRBJ1-1; a weak D match, TRBD1 (5 bases). There are 14 residues in the CDR3. Germline assignment: CDR1 KGHSH and CDR2 LQKENI. With 3 bases removed from V and 2 bases from J, the gap between germline ends came to 10 bases.

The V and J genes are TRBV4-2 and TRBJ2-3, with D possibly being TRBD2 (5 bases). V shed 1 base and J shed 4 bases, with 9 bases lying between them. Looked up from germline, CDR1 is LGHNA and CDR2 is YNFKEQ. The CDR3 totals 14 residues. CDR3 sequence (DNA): TGTGCCAGCAGCCAAGGCGGAGGCGCAGATACGCAGTATTTT. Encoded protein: CASSQGGGADTQYF.

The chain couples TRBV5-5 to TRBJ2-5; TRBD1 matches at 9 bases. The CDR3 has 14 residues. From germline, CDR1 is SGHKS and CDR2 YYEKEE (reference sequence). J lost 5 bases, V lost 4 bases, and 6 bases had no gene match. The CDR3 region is CASSPGQGRETQYF. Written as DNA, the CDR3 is TGTGCCAGCAGCCCGGGACAGGGTCGGGAGACCCAGTACTTC. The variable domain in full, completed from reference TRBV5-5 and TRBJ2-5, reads DAGVTQSPTHLIKTRGQQVTLRCSPISGHKSVSWYQQVLGQGPQFIFQYYEKEERGRGNFPDRFSARQFPNYSSELNVNALLLGDSALYLCASSPGQGRETQYFGPGTRLLVL.

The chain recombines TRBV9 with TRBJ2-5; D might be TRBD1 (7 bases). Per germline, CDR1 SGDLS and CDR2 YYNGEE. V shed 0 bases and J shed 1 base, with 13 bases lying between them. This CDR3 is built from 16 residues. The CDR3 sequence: CASSVGTGEVQETQYF. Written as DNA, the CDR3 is TGTGCCAGCAGCGTAGGAACAGGGGAGGTCCAAGAGACCCAGTACTTC.

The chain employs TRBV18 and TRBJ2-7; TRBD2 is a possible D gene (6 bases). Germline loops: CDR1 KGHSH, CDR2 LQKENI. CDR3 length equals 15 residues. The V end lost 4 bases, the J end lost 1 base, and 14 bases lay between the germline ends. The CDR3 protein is CASSLMGGGSYEQYF. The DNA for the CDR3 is TGTGCCAGCTCACTTATGGGGGGAGGTTCCTACGAGCAGTACTTC.

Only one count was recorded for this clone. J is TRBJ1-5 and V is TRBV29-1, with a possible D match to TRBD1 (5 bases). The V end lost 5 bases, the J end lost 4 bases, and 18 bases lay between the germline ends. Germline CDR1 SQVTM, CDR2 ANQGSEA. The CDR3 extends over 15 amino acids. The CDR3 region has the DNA TGCAGCGTTCCCCGGGACTCAGAAGAGAATCAGCCCCAGCATTTT. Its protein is CSVPRDSEENQPQHF.

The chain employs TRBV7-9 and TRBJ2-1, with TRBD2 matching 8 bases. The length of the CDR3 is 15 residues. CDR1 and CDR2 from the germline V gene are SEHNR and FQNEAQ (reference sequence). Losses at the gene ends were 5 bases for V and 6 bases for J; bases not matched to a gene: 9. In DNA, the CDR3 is TGTGCCAGCAGCGCCCCCGGGACTAGGGTCAATGAGCAGTTCTTC. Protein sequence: CASSAPGTRVNEQFF.

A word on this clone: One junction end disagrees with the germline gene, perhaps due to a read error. The CDR3 DNA reads TGTGCCAGCAGCTTAATTTCTGGGTCACGGCACTTC. Translating gives CASSLISGSRHF. The chain joins TRBV7-8 to TRBJ2-7; D gene unclear. Per the germline V gene, CDR1 is SGHVS and CDR2 is FQNEAQ. The CDR3 covers 12 residues.

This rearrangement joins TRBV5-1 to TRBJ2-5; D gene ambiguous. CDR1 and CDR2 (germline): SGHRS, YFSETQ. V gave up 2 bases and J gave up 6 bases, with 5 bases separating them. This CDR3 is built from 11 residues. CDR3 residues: CASSFTKTQYF. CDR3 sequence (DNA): TGCGCCAGCAGCTTCACGAAGACCCAGTACTTC.

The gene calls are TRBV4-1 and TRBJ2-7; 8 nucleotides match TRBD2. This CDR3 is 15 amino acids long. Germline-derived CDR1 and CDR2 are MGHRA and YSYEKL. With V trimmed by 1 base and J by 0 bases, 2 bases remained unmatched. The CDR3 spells CASSQVSGSSYEQYF. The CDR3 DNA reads TGCGCCAGCAGCCAAGTAAGCGGGAGCTCCTACGAGCAGTACTTC.

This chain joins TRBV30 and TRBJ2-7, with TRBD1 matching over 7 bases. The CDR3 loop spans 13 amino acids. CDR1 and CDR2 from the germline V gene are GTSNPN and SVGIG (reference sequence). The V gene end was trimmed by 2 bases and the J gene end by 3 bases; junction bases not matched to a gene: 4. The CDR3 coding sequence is TGTGCCTGGAGTCCTCGGGACAGCTACGAGCAGTACTTC. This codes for CAWSPRDSYEQYF.

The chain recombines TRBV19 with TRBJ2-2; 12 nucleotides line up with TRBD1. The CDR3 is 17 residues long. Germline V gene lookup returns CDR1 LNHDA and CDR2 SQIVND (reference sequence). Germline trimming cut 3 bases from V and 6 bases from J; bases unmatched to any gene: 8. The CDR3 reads CASSIFRGQGASGELFF. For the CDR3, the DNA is TGTGCCAGTAGTATCTTTAGGGGACAGGGGGCATCCGGGGAGCTGTTTTTT.

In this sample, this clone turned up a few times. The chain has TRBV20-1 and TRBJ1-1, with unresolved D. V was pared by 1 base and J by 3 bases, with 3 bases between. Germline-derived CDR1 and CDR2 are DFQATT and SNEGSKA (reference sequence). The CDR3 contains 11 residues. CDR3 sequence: CSARGYTEAFF. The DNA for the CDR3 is TGCAGTGCTAGAGGATACACTGAAGCTTTCTTT.

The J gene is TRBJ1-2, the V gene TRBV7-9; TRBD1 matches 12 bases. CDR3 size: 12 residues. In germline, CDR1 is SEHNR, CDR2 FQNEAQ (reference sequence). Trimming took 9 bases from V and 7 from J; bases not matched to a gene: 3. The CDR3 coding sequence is TGTGCCAGTGGGACAGGGGGCTTTGGCTACACCTTC. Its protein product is CASGTGGFGYTF.

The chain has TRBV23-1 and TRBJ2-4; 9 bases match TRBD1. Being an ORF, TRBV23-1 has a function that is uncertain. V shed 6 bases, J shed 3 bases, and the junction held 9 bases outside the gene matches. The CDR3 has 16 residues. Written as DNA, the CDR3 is TGCGCCAGCAGGCCTGGACAGGGGTTAGACAAAAACATTCAGTACTTC. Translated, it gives CASRPGQGLDKNIQYF.

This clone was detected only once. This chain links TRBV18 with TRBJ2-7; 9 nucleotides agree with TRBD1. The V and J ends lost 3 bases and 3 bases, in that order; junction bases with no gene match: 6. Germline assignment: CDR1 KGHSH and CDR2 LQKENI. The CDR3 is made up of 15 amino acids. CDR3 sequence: CASSPRTGQGYEQYF. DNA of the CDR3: TGTGCCAGCTCACCCCGGACGGGACAGGGCTACGAGCAGTACTTC.

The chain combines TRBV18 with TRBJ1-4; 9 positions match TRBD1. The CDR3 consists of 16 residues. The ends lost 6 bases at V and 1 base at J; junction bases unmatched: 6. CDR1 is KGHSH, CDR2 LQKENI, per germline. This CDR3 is CASSLGQGGTNEKLFF. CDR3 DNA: TGTGCCAGCTCCCTGGGACAGGGCGGAACTAATGAAAAACTGTTTTTT.

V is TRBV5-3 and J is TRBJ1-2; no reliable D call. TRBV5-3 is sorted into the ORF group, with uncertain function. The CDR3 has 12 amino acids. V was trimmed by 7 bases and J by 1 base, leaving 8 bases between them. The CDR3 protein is CAREKSNYGYTF. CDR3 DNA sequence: TGTGCCAGAGAAAAGAGTAACTATGGCTACACCTTC.

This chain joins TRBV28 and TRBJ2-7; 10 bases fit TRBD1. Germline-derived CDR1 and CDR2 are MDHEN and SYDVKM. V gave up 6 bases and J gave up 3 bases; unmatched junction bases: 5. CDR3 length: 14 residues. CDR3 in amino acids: CASRRDRGFYEQYF. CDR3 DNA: TGTGCCAGCAGACGGGACAGGGGCTTCTACGAGCAGTACTTC.

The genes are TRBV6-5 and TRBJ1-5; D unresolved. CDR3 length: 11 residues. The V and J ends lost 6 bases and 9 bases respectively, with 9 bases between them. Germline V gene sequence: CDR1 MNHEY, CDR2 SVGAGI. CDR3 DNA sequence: TGTGCCAGCAGGTCTCAAGGGCCCCAGCATTTT. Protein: CASRSQGPQHF.

Here the CDR3 DNA reads TGCGCCAGCAGCTTGGGTGGGGGGTATGAGACCCAGTACTTC. It encodes CASSLGGGYETQYF. The chain uses TRBV5-1 and TRBJ2-5, with TRBD2 as a possible D gene (6 bases). Germline V gene lookup returns CDR1 SGHRS and CDR2 YFSETQ. Trimming pared 0 bases from V and 5 bases from J, leaving 11 bases between. This CDR3 is 14 amino acids long.

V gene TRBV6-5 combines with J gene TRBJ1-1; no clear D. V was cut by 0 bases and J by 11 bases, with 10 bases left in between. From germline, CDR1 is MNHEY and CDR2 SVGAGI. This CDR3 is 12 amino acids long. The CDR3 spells CASSYSLGKAFF. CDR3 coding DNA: TGTGCCAGCAGTTACTCACTGGGGAAGGCTTTCTTT.

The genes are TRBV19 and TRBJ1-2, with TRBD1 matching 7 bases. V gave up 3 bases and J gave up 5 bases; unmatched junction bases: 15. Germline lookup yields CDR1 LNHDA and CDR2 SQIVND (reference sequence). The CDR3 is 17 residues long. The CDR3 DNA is TGTGCCAGTAGTATGTGGGACGCCAGGGGGACGGAATATGGCTACACCTTC. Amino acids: CASSMWDARGTEYGYTF.

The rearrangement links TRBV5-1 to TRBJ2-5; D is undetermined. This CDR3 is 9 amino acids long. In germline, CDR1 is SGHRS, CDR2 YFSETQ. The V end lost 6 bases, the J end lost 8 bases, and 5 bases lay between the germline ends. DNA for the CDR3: TGCGCCAGCATGAGAACCCAGTACTTC. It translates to CASMRTQYF.

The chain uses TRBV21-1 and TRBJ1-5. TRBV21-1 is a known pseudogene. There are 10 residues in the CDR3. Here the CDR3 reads CASKCQPQHF. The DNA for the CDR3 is TGTGCCAGCAAGTGTCAGCCCCAGCATTTT.

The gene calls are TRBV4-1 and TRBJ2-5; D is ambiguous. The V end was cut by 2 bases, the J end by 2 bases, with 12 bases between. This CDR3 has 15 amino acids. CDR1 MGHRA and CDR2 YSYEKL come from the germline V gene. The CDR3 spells CASSQPSTAQETQYF. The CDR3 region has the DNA TGCGCCAGCAGCCAACCCTCTACGGCGCAAGAGACCCAGTACTTC.

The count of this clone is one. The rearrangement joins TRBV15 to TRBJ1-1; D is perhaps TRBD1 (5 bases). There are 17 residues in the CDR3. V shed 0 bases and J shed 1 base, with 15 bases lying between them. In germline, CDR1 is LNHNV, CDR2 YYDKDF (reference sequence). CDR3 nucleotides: TGTGCCACCAGCAGAGACAGGGTTCCTAGGGAGAACACTGAAGCTTTCTTT. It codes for CATSRDRVPRENTEAFF.

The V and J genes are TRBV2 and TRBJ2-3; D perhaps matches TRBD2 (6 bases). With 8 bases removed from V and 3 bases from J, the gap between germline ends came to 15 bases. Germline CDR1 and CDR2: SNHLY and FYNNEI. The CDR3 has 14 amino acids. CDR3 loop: CASETRSGTDTQYF. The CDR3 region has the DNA TGTGCCAGCGAGACTAGGTCGGGGACAGATACGCAGTATTTT.

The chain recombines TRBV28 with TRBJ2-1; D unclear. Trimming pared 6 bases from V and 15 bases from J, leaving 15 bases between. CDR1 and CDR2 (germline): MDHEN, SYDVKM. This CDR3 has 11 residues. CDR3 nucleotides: TGTGCCAGCAGAAGGTTTGCGGACGCGTTCTTC. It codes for CASRRFADAFF.

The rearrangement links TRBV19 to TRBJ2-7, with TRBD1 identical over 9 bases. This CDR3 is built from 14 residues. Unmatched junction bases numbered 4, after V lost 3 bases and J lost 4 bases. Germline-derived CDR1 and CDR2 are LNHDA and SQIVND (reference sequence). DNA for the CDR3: TGTGCCAGTAGTATCCGGACAGGGGAATACGAGCAGTACTTC. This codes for CASSIRTGEYEQYF.